What follows are 24 T cell receptor beta chains derived from one specimen sequenced in a study of T cells in Graves' hyperthyroidism and ophthalmopathy. The source material, RNA transcripts, was used to amplify TCR beta CDR3 regions. The HTBI primer set drove a first-round RT-PCR of the TCR CDR3. TCRdb ran MiXCR on the multiplex PCR reads and lists one entry per CDR3 protein. The data hold approximately 220,000 distinct CDR3 sequences, with about 18% observed a single time. What was sequenced was blood. These receptors all come from a middle-aged man with Graves' hyperthyroidism.

This clonotype was observed many times. V and J are TRBV7-9 and TRBJ1-2; D is unclear. Germline V CDR1 and CDR2: SEHNR, FQNEAQ (reference sequence). The germline V and J ends were trimmed by 0 bases and 9 bases, with 17 bases remaining between them. This CDR3 region has 15 residues. This chain's CDR3 is CASSLAPSGPESYTF. The CDR3 DNA is TGTGCCAGCAGCTTAGCTCCAAGCGGCCCTGAAAGCTACACCTTC.

The sample holds a few counts of this clonotype. V is TRBV20-1 and J is TRBJ2-2; possibly TRBD2 for D (6 bases). V lost 6 bases and J lost 1, with 12 bases in between. Germline CDR1 and CDR2: DFQATT and SNEGSKA (reference sequence). CDR3 length equals 14 residues. The CDR3 DNA sequence: TGCAGTGCGTCGGGACTGCAGAACACCGGGGAGCTGTTTTTT. Protein: CSASGLQNTGELFF.

To note about this clonotype: A much bigger clone sits one base away, suggesting this may be a read error. The rearrangement links TRBV7-9 to TRBJ2-1; D might be TRBD2 (5 bases). Between the trimmed V and J ends, which lost 1 base and 9 bases, there was a span of 13 bases. Per germline, CDR1 SEHNR and CDR2 FQNEAQ (reference sequence). This CDR3 has 14 amino acids. CDR3: CASSLVLEGGEQFF. In DNA, the CDR3 is TGTGCCAGCAGCTTAGTATTGGAAGGAGGTGAGCAGTTCTTC. The variable domain in full, completed from reference TRBV7-9 and TRBJ2-1, reads DTGVSQNPRHKITKRGQNVTFRCDPISEHNRLYWYRQTLGQGPEFLTYFQNEAQLEKSRLLSDRFSAERPKGSFSTLEIQRTEQGDSAMYLCASSLVLEGGEQFFGPGTRLTVL.

This clonotype has at least ten counts. The chain employs TRBV7-2 and TRBJ1-4; D unresolved. Germline loops: CDR1 SGHTA, CDR2 FQGNSA. Deletions cut 1 base from V and 8 bases from J, with 5 bases between. This CDR3 spans 12 amino acids. In nucleotides, the CDR3 is TGTGCCAGCAGCTTAGATGACGAAAAACTGTTTTTT. Translation gives CASSLDDEKLFF.

This clonotype has a count of ten or more. The chain links TRBV6-1 to TRBJ2-3; TRBD1 agrees at 7 bases. In germline, CDR1 is MNHNS, CDR2 SASEGT. The CDR3 loop spans 15 amino acids. V lost 6 bases and J lost 5; bases outside the gene matches: 11. CDR3 nucleotides: TGTGCCAGCAGCGGGTGGGACAGAGAGAGAGATACGCAGTATTTT. Its protein product is CASSGWDRERDTQYF.

This clonotype was picked up many times. The rearrangement links TRBV6-1 to TRBJ1-1; tentatively, D is TRBD1 (5 bases). Germline assignment: CDR1 MNHNS and CDR2 SASEGT. The CDR3 runs to 12 residues. Between the trimmed V and J ends, which lost 5 bases and 11 bases, there was a span of 15 bases. The CDR3 sequence is CASSPYGGVAFF. CDR3 sequence (DNA): TGTGCCAGCAGTCCTTACGGGGGTGTTGCTTTCTTT.

At least ten counts were recorded for this clonotype. This chain's CDR3 is CASSGGLAGKETQYF. CDR3 in DNA: TGTGCCAGCTCAGGAGGACTAGCGGGGAAAGAGACCCAGTACTTC. The V and J genes are TRBV18 and TRBJ2-5, with TRBD2 identical over 12 bases. CDR3 length: 15 residues. V was clipped by 5 bases and J by 3 bases; unmatched bases: 4. CDR1 and CDR2 from the germline V gene are KGHSH and LQKENI. The variable domain in full, completed from reference TRBV18 and TRBJ2-5, reads NAGVMQNPRHLVRRRGQEARLRCSPMKGHSHVYWYRQLPEEGLKFMVYLQKENIIDESGMPKERFSAEFPKEGPSILRIQQVVRGDSAAYFCASSGGLAGKETQYFGPGTRLLVL.

In this sample, this clonotype turned up many times. This chain uses TRBV3-1 with TRBJ2-2; no reliable D call. Deletions cut 0 bases from V and 2 bases from J, with 16 bases between. The CDR3 is 18 residues long. Per the germline V gene, CDR1 is LGHDT and CDR2 is YNNKEL (reference sequence). The CDR3 DNA follows: TGTGCCAGCAGCCAAGATCGAGGTCGGTTAGCCAACACCGGGGAGCTGTTTTTT. It yields the protein CASSQDRGRLANTGELFF.

This clonotype showed up many times. The chain links TRBV28 to TRBJ1-4; perhaps TRBD1 as D (6 bases). Trimming took 2 bases from V and 3 from J, leaving 10 bases between them. CDR1 MDHEN and CDR2 SYDVKM come from the germline V gene. The CDR3 extends over 15 amino acids. DNA for the CDR3: TGTGCCAGCAGTTTAGAGCAGGGGTCTAATGAAAAACTGTTTTTT. Amino acid sequence: CASSLEQGSNEKLFF.

The J gene is TRBJ2-7, the V gene TRBV20-1, with D perhaps TRBD1 (6 bases). CDR1 and CDR2 from the germline V gene are DFQATT and SNEGSKA (reference sequence). Trimming shortened V by 4 bases and J by 4 bases, and 11 bases separated the two germline ends. The CDR3 spans 12 residues. The CDR3 spells CSANRALYEQYF. The CDR3 DNA reads TGCAGTGCTAACAGGGCACTATACGAGCAGTACTTC.

The chain recombines TRBV7-2 with TRBJ1-6; 7 positions match TRBD1. The CDR3 contains 17 residues. V trimming: 5 bases; J trimming: 6 bases; junction bases outside the gene matches: 13. Germline V gene lookup returns CDR1 SGHTA and CDR2 FQGNSA. The CDR3, as DNA: TGTGCCAGCAGCCCAGGGGGGGCTCTGGGGCTTAATTCACCCCTCCACTTT. Translated: CASSPGGALGLNSPLHF.

Only a few counts were recorded for this clonotype. The CDR3 sequence is CASSLVGGIHEQYF. CDR3 bases: TGTGCCAGCAGTTTAGTTGGGGGGATTCACGAGCAGTACTTC. The chain carries TRBV27 and TRBJ2-7; the D gene is possibly TRBD2 (6 bases). Trimming took off 2 bases at V and 5 bases at J, with 13 bases between the two ends. This CDR3 has 14 residues. Germline CDR1 reads MNHEY; CDR2 reads SMNVEV (reference sequence).

This clonotype was detected ten times or more. The genes are TRBV5-1 and TRBJ2-1; TRBD1 aligns across 8 bases. Germline lookup yields CDR1 SGHRS and CDR2 YFSETQ. Trimming at V came to 2 bases and at J to 10 bases, leaving 8 bases not matched to a gene. CDR3 size: 14 residues. CDR3 nucleotide sequence: TGCGCCAGCAGCTTTTCTCAGGGGGCCCAAGAGCAGTTCTTC. Encoded protein: CASSFSQGAQEQFF.

The chain links TRBV9 to TRBJ2-2, with D possibly TRBD1 on 6 matching bases. Per germline, CDR1 SGDLS and CDR2 YYNGEE. V gave up 7 bases and J gave up 2 bases, with 12 bases separating them. CDR3 length: 14 residues. CDR3 in DNA: TGTGCCAGCGAAGACAGGAGTAACACCGGGGAGCTGTTTTTT. It translates to CASEDRSNTGELFF.

The rearrangement uses TRBV7-2 and TRBJ2-1; tentatively, D is TRBD1 or TRBD2 (5 bases each). V lost 0 bases and J lost 8, with 8 bases in between. CDR1 SGHTA and CDR2 FQGNSA come from the germline V gene. This CDR3 has 13 amino acids. CDR3 residues: CASSLAMGDEQFF. CDR3 nucleotide sequence: TGTGCCAGCAGCTTAGCGATGGGGGATGAGCAGTTCTTC.

This clonotype was observed at least ten times. The V and J genes are TRBV7-9 and TRBJ1-2; D uncertain. CDR1 is SEHNR and CDR2 is FQNEAQ in the germline V gene (reference sequence). This CDR3 region has 13 residues. V was trimmed by 1 base and J by 6 bases, leaving 9 bases between them. CDR3 residues: CASSLVSGDGYTF. The CDR3 DNA is TGTGCCAGCAGCTTAGTTTCTGGAGATGGCTACACCTTC.

V and J are TRBV7-9 and TRBJ1-2; a weak D match, TRBD1 (6 bases). The CDR3 has 19 amino acids. V dropped 9 bases and J dropped 2 bases, with 31 bases sitting between them. Germline CDR1 SEHNR, CDR2 FQNEAQ (reference sequence). The CDR3 reads CASRGGGGTEPTANYGYTF. The CDR3 DNA follows: TGTGCCAGTAGGGGAGGGGGGGGCACTGAACCTACCGCAAACTATGGCTACACCTTC.

This clonotype showed up many times. The chain joins TRBV6-2 or TRBV6-3 to TRBJ1-5; D might be TRBD1 (5 bases). Germline loops: CDR1 MNHEY, CDR2 SVGEGT. V shed 10 bases and J shed 7 bases, with 17 bases lying between them. The length of the CDR3 is 13 residues. CDR3 in DNA: TGTGCCACGGTGCAGGGTTTGGGGCAGCCCCAGCATTTT. It yields the protein CATVQGLGQPQHF.

The table lists this clonotype with many counts. The chain links TRBV7-3 to TRBJ1-1; D ambiguous. Germline V gene sequence: CDR1 SGHTA, CDR2 FQGTGA. The CDR3 spans 14 residues. V lost 1 base to trimming and J lost 1 base, with 7 bases between them. As DNA, the CDR3 is TGTGCCAGCAGCTTAAGCTGGGAGAACACTGAAGCTTTCTTT. Protein sequence: CASSLSWENTEAFF.

J is TRBJ2-1 and V is TRBV6-1; 8 bases agree with TRBD1. Losses at the gene ends were 4 bases for V and 1 base for J; bases not matched to a gene: 3. The CDR3 covers 15 residues. Germline V gene sequence: CDR1 MNHNS, CDR2 SASEGT. CDR3 DNA sequence: TGTGCCAGCAGTGCACAGGGGGTTTCCTACAATGAGCAGTTCTTC. Translation: CASSAQGVSYNEQFF.

This clonotype has a count of ten or more. This sequence joins TRBV30 and TRBJ2-3, with TRBD2 as a possible D gene (5 bases). The V gene lost 7 bases and the J gene lost 0 bases, with 14 bases spanning the gap. Per germline, CDR1 GTSNPN and CDR2 SVGIG (reference sequence). The CDR3 covers 14 residues. In nucleotides, the CDR3 is TGTGCCTTGCACCGGGAACCCAGCACAGATACGCAGTATTTT. The encoded protein is CALHREPSTDTQYF.

This sequence joins TRBV19 and TRBJ2-7; TRBD2 might be the D (5 bases). Trimming took 6 bases from V and 5 from J, leaving 14 bases between them. The germline CDR1 and CDR2 sequences are LNHDA and SQIVND (reference sequence). CDR3 length: 13 residues. The CDR3 nucleotides read TGTGCCAGTAGCACGAACGGAGCGGACGAGCAGTACTTC. Protein: CASSTNGADEQYF.

This clonotype was recorded many times. The chain couples TRBV5-1 to TRBJ2-7; D is unresolved. This CDR3 is built from 12 residues. CDR1 and CDR2 from the germline V gene are SGHRS and YFSETQ. Trimming removed 1 base at V and 6 bases at J, with 8 bases between. This CDR3 reads CASSLQGGEQYF. CDR3 DNA sequence: TGCGCCAGCAGCTTGCAAGGTGGCGAGCAGTACTTC.

This clonotype was detected ten times or more. The chain is built from TRBV12-3 or TRBV12-4 and TRBJ1-4; D gene ambiguous. The CDR3 is made up of 14 amino acids. Trimming pared 5 bases from V and 10 bases from J, leaving 17 bases between. CDR3 region: CASSPTVKGGKLFF. The CDR3 DNA is TGTGCCAGCAGTCCCACCGTGAAGGGCGGAAAACTGTTTTTT.